A single sample gave rise to the 22 T cell receptor beta chains below, sequenced in a study of T-cell memory formation after mild COVID-19. TCRdb re-called the 5' RACE reads through MiXCR, storing one row per CDR3 protein. The data hold about 440,000 distinct CDR3 sequences, with about 19% observed a single time. The sequenced sample was PBMCs or a T cell subset sorted from them (not recorded which). These receptors all stem from an adult woman who had mild COVID-19 (a few samples of this study predate the infection). Cell type and time point are not known.

This clonotype was detected a few times. The CDR3 region has the DNA TGTGCCAGCAGCTATCAGCGGCAAGAGACCCAGTACTTC. Encoded protein: CASSYQRQETQYF. The rearrangement joins TRBV7-8 to TRBJ2-5, with D maybe TRBD2 (5 bases). Per the germline V gene, CDR1 is SGHVS and CDR2 is FQNEAQ. CDR3 length: 13 residues. The ends were cut back, 4 bases at V and 2 bases at J, with 8 bases in the middle.

This chain uses TRBV7-9 with TRBJ1-6; D may be TRBD1 (6 bases). The CDR3 has 16 residues. Looked up from germline, CDR1 is SEHNR and CDR2 is FQNEAQ (reference sequence). V was pared by 5 bases and J by 0 bases, with 11 bases between. CDR3 DNA sequence: TGTGCCAGCAGCGACACAGGGAGCTCCTATAATTCACCCCTCCACTTT. Its translation is CASSDTGSSYNSPLHF.

A few counts support this clonotype. The chain combines TRBV7-8 with TRBJ2-7; 11 bases line up with TRBD1. This CDR3 spans 14 amino acids. The V gene's germline CDR1 is SGHVS and CDR2 FQNEAQ. V trimming: 8 bases; J trimming: 3 bases; junction bases outside the gene matches: 6. CDR3 in DNA: TGTGCCAGCGCCCAGGGACAGGGGGACTACGAGCAGTACTTC. Amino acid sequence: CASAQGQGDYEQYF.

J is TRBJ1-2 and V is TRBV15; 7 bases match TRBD1. CDR1 and CDR2 from the germline V gene are LNHNV and YYDKDF (reference sequence). The CDR3 has 16 residues. The J segment lost 2 bases and the V segment lost 5 bases, leaving 11 bases of the junction unmatched. This CDR3 reads CATSGRSRDRNYGYTF. CDR3 in DNA: TGTGCCACCAGCGGCCGAAGCCGGGACAGAAACTATGGCTACACCTTC.

At least ten counts were recorded for this clonotype. J is TRBJ2-3 and V is TRBV7-2; TRBD2 is a possible D gene (5 bases). Germline assignment: CDR1 SGHTA and CDR2 FQGNSA. The ends were cut back, 3 bases at V and 4 bases at J, with 8 bases in the middle. The CDR3 runs to 13 residues. For the CDR3, the DNA is TGTGCCAGCAGCTTCGGAGCGGCAGATACGCAGTATTTT. The encoded protein is CASSFGAADTQYF.

The chain couples TRBV7-2 to TRBJ1-2, with D possibly being TRBD1 (6 bases). CDR1 is SGHTA, CDR2 FQGNSA, per germline. The CDR3 length is 11 residues. Deletions cut 5 bases from V and 9 bases from J, with 10 bases between. The CDR3 is CASSNRVSYTF. The CDR3 DNA follows: TGTGCCAGCAGCAACAGGGTTAGCTACACCTTC.

The rearrangement joins TRBV19 to TRBJ2-1; D call uncertain. The ends were cut back, 3 bases at V and 4 bases at J, with 10 bases in the middle. The CDR3 is 14 amino acids. Germline lookup yields CDR1 LNHDA and CDR2 SQIVND (reference sequence). The CDR3 sequence: CASSILDQYNEQFF. As DNA, the CDR3 is TGTGCCAGTAGTATTCTAGACCAGTACAATGAGCAGTTCTTC.

CDR3 sequence reads: CSASFDTANTGELFF. The CDR3 region has the DNA TGCAGTGCTTCCTTTGACACCGCGAACACCGGGGAGCTGTTTTTT. The gene calls are TRBV20-1 and TRBJ2-2; D unresolved. Per the germline V gene, CDR1 is DFQATT and CDR2 is SNEGSKA (reference sequence). The CDR3 is 15 residues long. V gave up 5 bases and J gave up 0 bases, with 13 bases separating them.

This clonotype has more than one count but fewer than ten. This chain links TRBV4-2 with TRBJ1-6, with a tentative D call TRBD1 (5 bases). Germline CDR1 is LGHNA and CDR2 is YNFKEQ. This CDR3 contains 14 residues. Trimming shortened V by 2 bases and J by 11 bases, and 13 bases separated the two germline ends. CDR3 sequence reads: CASSQTQGETPLHF. As DNA, the CDR3 is TGTGCCAGCAGCCAAACCCAGGGTGAGACACCCCTCCACTTT.

Only a few counts were recorded for this clonotype. The CDR3 DNA is TGCGCCAGCAGCGGACCCGGGACCCTGAGGGACACTGAAGCTTTCTTT. This sequence encodes CASSGPGTLRDTEAFF. The chain recombines TRBV5-1 with TRBJ1-1; the D gene is possibly TRBD1 (5 bases). The length of the CDR3 is 16 residues. Germline CDR1 is SGHRS and CDR2 is YFSETQ. Trimming stripped 4 bases from V and 3 bases from J, with 19 bases between.

The V and J genes are TRBV19 and TRBJ2-1; 8 bases match TRBD2. The trim removed 3 bases at V and 7 bases at J, leaving 11 bases unmatched. CDR1 and CDR2 (germline): LNHDA, SQIVND (reference sequence). The CDR3 is 16 residues long. The CDR3 DNA follows: TGTGCCAGTAGTATTCGGGCTAGCGGGCTACTTAATGAGCAGTTCTTC. Translated: CASSIRASGLLNEQFF.

This clonotype was seen just once. The DNA of the CDR3 is TGTGCCAGCAGCTTAATCGCGGGAGGTGCCACAGATACGCAGTATTTT. This gives the protein CASSLIAGGATDTQYF. The rearrangement links TRBV7-3 to TRBJ2-3; 8 bases are a match to TRBD2. Trimming took 1 base from V and 2 from J; bases not matched to a gene: 5. The germline gives CDR1 SGHTA, CDR2 FQGTGA. There are 16 residues in the CDR3.

The sample holds many counts of this clonotype. This sequence joins TRBV27 and TRBJ2-2; 10 bases are a match to TRBD1. The J segment lost 5 bases and the V segment lost 2 bases, leaving 2 bases of the junction unmatched. This CDR3 has 15 amino acids. Germline V lookup: CDR1 MNHEY, CDR2 SMNVEV (reference sequence). CDR3 loop: CASSLGTGVTGELFF. The CDR3 nucleotides are TGTGCCAGCAGTTTAGGGACAGGGGTAACCGGGGAGCTGTTTTTT.

This rearrangement joins TRBV6-5 to TRBJ2-2, with D perhaps matching TRBD2 (5 bases). CDR1 MNHEY and CDR2 SVGAGI come from the germline V gene. The CDR3 contains 14 residues. V lost 2 bases and J lost 1, with 5 bases in between. The CDR3 region has the DNA TGTGCCAGCAGTTACAGCGGGAACACCGGGGAGCTGTTTTTT. Encoded protein: CASSYSGNTGELFF.

This clonotype was detected only a few times. This chain joins TRBV20-1 and TRBJ2-7; perhaps TRBD1 as D (6 bases). The CDR3 has 13 residues. Per germline, CDR1 DFQATT and CDR2 SNEGSKA (reference sequence). V lost 2 bases and J 2 bases, leaving 10 bases between the germline ends. The CDR3 region is CSARMDRTYEQYF. CDR3 bases: TGCAGTGCTAGAATGGACAGAACCTACGAGCAGTACTTC.

The V gene is TRBV6-7, the J gene TRBJ2-5; 8 bases align to TRBD2. TRBV6-7 falls under the ORF class, with uncertain function. The V and J ends lost 1 base and 2 bases, in that order; junction bases with no gene match: 3. There are 15 residues in the CDR3. In nucleotides, the CDR3 is TGTGCCAGCAGTTACTGCGGGGGGTCTCAAGAGACCCAGTACTTC. Encoded protein: CASSYCGGSQETQYF.

The genes are TRBV18 and TRBJ2-1, with 12 bases that match TRBD1. With V trimmed by 2 bases and J by 4 bases, 9 bases remained unmatched. The CDR3 loop spans 18 amino acids. Per the germline V gene, CDR1 is KGHSH and CDR2 is LQKENI. The CDR3 nucleotides are TGTGCCAGCTCACCAAATCCGGGACAGGGGGCCCCTTACAATGAGCAGTTCTTC. Protein product: CASSPNPGQGAPYNEQFF.

The CDR3 reads CASSQTRRDEQFF. CDR3 DNA: TGTGCCAGCAGCCAAACCCGGAGGGATGAGCAGTTCTTC. The chain carries TRBV5-6 and TRBJ2-1, with TRBD2 as a possible D gene (6 bases). Trimming removed 4 bases from V and 8 bases from J, with 13 bases in between. The CDR3 has 13 amino acids. The germline V gene encodes CDR1 SGHDT and CDR2 YYEEEE. Complete variable domain (other parts from reference TRBV5-6 and TRBJ2-1): DAGVTQSPTHLIKTRGQQVTLRCSPKSGHDTVSWYQQALGQGPQFIFQYYEEEERQRGNFPDRFSGHQFPNYSSELNVNALLLGDSALYLCASSQTRRDEQFFGPGTRLTVL.

This clonotype occurred a few times. One end of the junction does not line up with germline, which may come from a read error. The chain combines TRBV5-1 with TRBJ1-6; 8 nucleotides line up with TRBD1. The CDR3 has 16 amino acids. CDR1 and CDR2 from the germline V gene are SGHRS and YFSETQ. The CDR3 reads CASKSSTGGNNSPLHF. In DNA, the CDR3 is TGCGCCAGCAAGTCCAGTACAGGGGGTAATAACTCACCCCTCCACTTT.

The sample holds many counts of this clonotype. The gene calls are TRBV12-3 or TRBV12-4 and TRBJ2-2; 12 bases agree with TRBD2. The CDR3 is 16 residues long. J lost 3 bases, V lost 4 bases, and 3 bases had no gene match. The DNA for the CDR3 is TGTGCCAGCAGTTCCAGACTAGCGGGAGACACCGGGGAGCTGTTTTTT. This translates into CASSSRLAGDTGELFF.

CDR3 sequence reads: CASSVEGEQYF. In DNA form, the CDR3 reads TGTGCCAGCAGTGTGGAGGGCGAGCAGTACTTC. The chain combines TRBV2 with TRBJ2-7, with D possibly being TRBD2 (6 bases). CDR1 SNHLY and CDR2 FYNNEI come from the germline V gene. V was cut by 4 bases and J by 6 bases, with 7 bases left in between. The CDR3 runs to 11 residues.

V is TRBV27 and J is TRBJ2-7, with 7 bases matching TRBD2. V shed 6 bases, J shed 2 bases, and the junction held 7 bases outside the gene matches. Germline values: CDR1 MNHEY, CDR2 SMNVEV (reference sequence). The CDR3 is made up of 14 amino acids. The CDR3 sequence is CASRLSAGAYEQYF. CDR3 DNA: TGTGCCAGCAGACTATCCGCGGGGGCCTACGAGCAGTACTTC.